The 10 T cell receptor beta chains reported below all come from one sample, sequenced in a study of a mutant IDH1 vaccine in newly diagnosed glioma (dated by TCRdb to 2020 to 2023). What these receptors recognize is not known. Receptor libraries were prepared by the immunoSEQ multiplex PCR assay. Drawn from immuneACCESS, this table holds only the in-frame rearrangements with V and J called that TCRdb kept. Clones are partly lost; checked studies trace under half to an unresolved V gene and leave the rest unexplained. This sample comprises about 64,000 clones, approximately 84% of them detected only once. The top ten clones comprise approximately 8.3% of the sample. Read against the paper, the sample's time point label means: week 11, during vaccination. Each vaccine dose was 300 ug of a 20-mer mutant IDH1 peptide in Montanide, given subcutaneously with topical imiquimod. Sequencing used PBMCs, obtained from a glioma patient whose treatment included an IDH1 peptide vaccine. The receptor set was obtained from a woman in her fifties or sixties with glioma.

This clone has only a few counts. The V and J genes are TRBV6-1 and TRBJ2-1; D is ambiguous. Germline values: CDR1 MNHNS, CDR2 SASEGT. The CDR3 totals 12 residues. The V gene lost 3 bases and the J gene lost 1 base, with 1 base spanning the gap. CDR3 DNA: TGTGCCAGCAGTGAGTCCTACAATGAGCAGTTCTTC. Its protein is CASSESYNEQFF.

In nucleotides, the CDR3 is TGTGCCAGCAGCTTTGAGAGGGCCTACGAGCAGTACTTC. Protein sequence: CASSFERAYEQYF. The J gene is TRBJ2-7, the V gene TRBV7-2; the D gene is possibly TRBD2 (5 bases). From germline, CDR1 is SGHTA and CDR2 FQGNSA. Trimming pared 3 bases from V and 2 bases from J, leaving 8 bases between. CDR3 length equals 13 residues.

The V and J genes are TRBV5-6 and TRBJ2-3; D may be TRBD1 (6 bases). Germline CDR1 and CDR2: SGHDT and YYEEEE. V dropped 4 bases and J dropped 5 bases, with 11 bases sitting between them. This CDR3 has 13 residues. CDR3 residues: CASSRDTRDTQYF. The DNA of the CDR3 is TGTGCCAGCAGCAGGGACACTCGAGATACGCAGTATTTT.

This chain connects TRBV15 to TRBJ2-1, with 9 bases that match TRBD1. The trim removed 2 bases at V and 6 bases at J, leaving 11 bases unmatched. The CDR3 contains 17 residues. CDR1 is LNHNV, CDR2 YYDKDF, per germline (reference sequence). CDR3 loop: CATSRSRDRVLVNEQFF. As DNA, the CDR3 is TGTGCCACCAGCAGATCTCGGGACAGGGTGTTAGTCAATGAGCAGTTCTTC.

This clone was detected only once. This sequence joins TRBV7-2 and TRBJ1-2; 9 bases are shared with TRBD1. Germline CDR1 reads SGHTA; CDR2 reads FQGNSA. Germline trimming cut 0 bases from V and 7 bases from J; bases unmatched to any gene: 6. The CDR3 has 15 residues. The CDR3: CASSLAGGQGGGYTF. CDR3 DNA: TGTGCCAGCAGCTTAGCGGGGGGACAGGGTGGTGGCTACACCTTC. Filled out from reference TRBV7-2 and TRBJ1-2, the complete variable domain reads GAGVSQSPSNKVTEKGKDVELRCDPISGHTALYWYRQSLGQGLEFLIYFQGNSAPDKSGLPSDRFSAERTGGSVSTLTIQRTQQEDSAVYLCASSLAGGQGGGYTFGSGTRLTVV.

The V gene is TRBV19, the J gene TRBJ1-2; no clear D gene. This CDR3 has 13 amino acids. V was pared by 6 bases and J by 8 bases, with 16 bases between. The germline CDR1 and CDR2 sequences are LNHDA and SQIVND (reference sequence). The CDR3 reads CASSLRVLEGYTF. CDR3 in DNA: TGTGCCAGTAGCTTACGGGTCCTGGAGGGCTACACCTTC.

The chain links TRBV5-1 to TRBJ2-7, with D possibly being TRBD1 or TRBD2 (5 bases each). V lost 5 bases and J 3 bases, leaving 18 bases between the germline ends. The germline CDR1 and CDR2 sequences are SGHRS and YFSETQ. The length of the CDR3 is 15 residues. Here the CDR3 reads CASRSTGTEFYEQYF. The CDR3 DNA is TGCGCCAGCAGATCAACCGGGACCGAATTCTACGAGCAGTACTTC.

The V and J genes are TRBV29-1 and TRBJ2-5; D gene ambiguous. The CDR3 totals 11 residues. Per the germline V gene, CDR1 is SQVTM and CDR2 is ANQGSEA. The V end was cut by 6 bases, the J end by 4 bases, with 9 bases between. The CDR3 region has the DNA TGCAGCGTGGATAATCGAGAGACCCAGTACTTC. Translating gives CSVDNRETQYF.

The V and J genes are TRBV9 and TRBJ2-7; D is possibly TRBD1 (6 bases). The germline gives CDR1 SGDLS, CDR2 YYNGEE. V was cut by 7 bases and J by 6 bases, with 11 bases left in between. This CDR3 is built from 11 residues. The CDR3 region is CASSQGGEQYF. The CDR3 region has the DNA TGTGCCAGCTCCCAAGGGGGCGAGCAGTACTTC.

J is TRBJ1-2 and V is TRBV5-1; 10 bases align to TRBD1. CDR1 is SGHRS, CDR2 YFSETQ, per germline. The V and J ends lost 2 bases and 6 bases, in that order; junction bases with no gene match: 7. This CDR3 has 15 residues. CDR3: CASSFGTGVVDGYTF. CDR3 DNA sequence: TGCGCCAGCAGCTTCGGGACAGGGGTTGTGGATGGCTACACCTTC.